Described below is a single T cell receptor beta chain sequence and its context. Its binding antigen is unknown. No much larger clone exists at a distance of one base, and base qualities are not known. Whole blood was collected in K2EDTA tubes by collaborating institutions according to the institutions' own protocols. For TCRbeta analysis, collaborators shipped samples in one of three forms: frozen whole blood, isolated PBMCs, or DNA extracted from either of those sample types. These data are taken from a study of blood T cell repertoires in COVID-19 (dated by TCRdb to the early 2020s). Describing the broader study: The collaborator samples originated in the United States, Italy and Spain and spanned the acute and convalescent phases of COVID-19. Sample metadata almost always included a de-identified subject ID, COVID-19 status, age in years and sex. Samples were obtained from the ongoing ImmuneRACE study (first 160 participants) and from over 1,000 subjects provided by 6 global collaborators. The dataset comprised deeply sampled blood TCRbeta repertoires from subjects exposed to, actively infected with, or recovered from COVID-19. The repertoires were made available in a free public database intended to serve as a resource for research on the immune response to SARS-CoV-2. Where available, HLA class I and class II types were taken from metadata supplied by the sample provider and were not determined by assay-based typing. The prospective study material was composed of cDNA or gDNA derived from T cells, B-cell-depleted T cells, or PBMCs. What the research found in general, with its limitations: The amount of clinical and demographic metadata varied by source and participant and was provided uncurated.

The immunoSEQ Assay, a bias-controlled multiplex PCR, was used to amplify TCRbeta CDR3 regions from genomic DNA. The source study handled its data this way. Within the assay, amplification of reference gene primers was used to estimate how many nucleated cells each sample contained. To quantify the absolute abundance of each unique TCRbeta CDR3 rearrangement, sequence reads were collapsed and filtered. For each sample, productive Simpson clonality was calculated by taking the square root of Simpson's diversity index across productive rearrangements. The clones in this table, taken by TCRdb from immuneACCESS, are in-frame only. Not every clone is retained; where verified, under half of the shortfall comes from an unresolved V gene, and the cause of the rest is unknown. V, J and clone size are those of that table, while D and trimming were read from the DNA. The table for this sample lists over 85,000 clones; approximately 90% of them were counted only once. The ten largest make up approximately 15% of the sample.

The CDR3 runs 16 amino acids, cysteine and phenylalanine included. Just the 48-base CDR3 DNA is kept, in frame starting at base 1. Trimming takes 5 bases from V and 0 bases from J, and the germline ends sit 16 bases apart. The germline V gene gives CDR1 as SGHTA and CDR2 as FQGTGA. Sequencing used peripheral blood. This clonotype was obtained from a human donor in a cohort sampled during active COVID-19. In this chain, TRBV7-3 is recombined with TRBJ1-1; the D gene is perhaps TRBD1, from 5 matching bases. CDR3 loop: CASSPRAGIMNTEAFF. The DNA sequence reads TGTGCCAGCAGCCCCAGGGCGGGGATCATGAACACTGAAGCTTTCTTT.